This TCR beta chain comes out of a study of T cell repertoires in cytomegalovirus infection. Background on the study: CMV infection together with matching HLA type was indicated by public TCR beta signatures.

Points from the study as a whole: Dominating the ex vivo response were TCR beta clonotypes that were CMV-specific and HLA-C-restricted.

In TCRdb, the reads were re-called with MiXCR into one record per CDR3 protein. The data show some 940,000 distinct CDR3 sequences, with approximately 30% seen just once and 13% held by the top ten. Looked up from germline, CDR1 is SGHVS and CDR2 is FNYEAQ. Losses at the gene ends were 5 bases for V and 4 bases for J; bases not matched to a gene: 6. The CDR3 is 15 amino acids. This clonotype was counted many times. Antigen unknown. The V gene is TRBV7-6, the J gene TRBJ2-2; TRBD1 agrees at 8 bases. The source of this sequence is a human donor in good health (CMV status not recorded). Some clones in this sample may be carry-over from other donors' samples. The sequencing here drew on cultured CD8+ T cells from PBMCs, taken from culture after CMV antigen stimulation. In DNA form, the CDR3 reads TGTGCCAGCAGCCCCAGGGGGCTGGGCACCGGGGAGCTGTTTTTT. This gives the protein CASSPRGLGTGELFF.